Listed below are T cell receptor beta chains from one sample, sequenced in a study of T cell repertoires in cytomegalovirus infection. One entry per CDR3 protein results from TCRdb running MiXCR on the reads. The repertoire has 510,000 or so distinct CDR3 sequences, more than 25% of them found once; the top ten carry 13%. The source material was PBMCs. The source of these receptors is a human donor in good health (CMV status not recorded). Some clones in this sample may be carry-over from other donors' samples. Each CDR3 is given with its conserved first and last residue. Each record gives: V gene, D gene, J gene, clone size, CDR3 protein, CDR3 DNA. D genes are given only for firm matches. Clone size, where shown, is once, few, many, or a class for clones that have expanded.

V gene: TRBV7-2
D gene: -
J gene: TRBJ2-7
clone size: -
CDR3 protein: CASSLLPGPYEQYF
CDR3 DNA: TGTGCCAGCAGCTTATTGCCAGGGCCCTACGAGCAGTACTTC

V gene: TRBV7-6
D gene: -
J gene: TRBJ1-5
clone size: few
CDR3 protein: CASSSGFNQPQHF
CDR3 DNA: TGTGCCAGCAGCTCGGGGTTCAATCAGCCCCAGCATTTT

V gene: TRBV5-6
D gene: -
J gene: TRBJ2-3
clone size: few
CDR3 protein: CASSLLLDSTDTQYF
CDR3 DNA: TGTGCCAGCAGCTTACTTTTGGATAGCACAGATACGCAGTATTTT

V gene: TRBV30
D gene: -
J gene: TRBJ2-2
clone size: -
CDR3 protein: CAWSLRGWTGELFF
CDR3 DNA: TGTGCCTGGAGTTTGAGGGGCTGGACCGGGGAGCTGTTTTTT

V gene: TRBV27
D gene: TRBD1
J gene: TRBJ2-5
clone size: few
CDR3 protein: CASKTGGDETQYF
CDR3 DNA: TGTGCCAGCAAGACAGGGGGAGACGAGACCCAGTACTTC

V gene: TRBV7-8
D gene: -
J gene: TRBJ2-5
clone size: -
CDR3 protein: CASSLIRVGQRTKETQYF
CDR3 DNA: TGTGCCAGCAGCTTAATAAGGGTCGGTCAGCGGACGAAAGAGACCCAGTACTTC

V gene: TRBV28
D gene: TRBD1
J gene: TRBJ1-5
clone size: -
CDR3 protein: CASGGTEEGLNQPQHF
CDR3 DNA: TGTGCCAGCGGGGGGACAGAGGAAGGCCTCAATCAGCCCCAGCATTTT

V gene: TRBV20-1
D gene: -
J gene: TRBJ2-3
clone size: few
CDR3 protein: CSAKSRYQSTDTQYF
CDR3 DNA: TGCAGTGCGAAGAGCCGCTACCAGAGCACAGATACGCAGTATTTT

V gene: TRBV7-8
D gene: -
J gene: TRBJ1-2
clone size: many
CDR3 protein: CASSLPPGLSKGYTF
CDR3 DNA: TGTGCCAGCAGCCTCCCGCCAGGGTTGAGTAAGGGCTACACCTTC

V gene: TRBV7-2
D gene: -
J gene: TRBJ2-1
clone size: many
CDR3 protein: CASSNVNEQFF
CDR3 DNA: TGTGCCAGCAGCAATGTCAATGAGCAGTTCTTC

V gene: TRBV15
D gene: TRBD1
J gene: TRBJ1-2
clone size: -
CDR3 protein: CATRGTDMVTSYTF
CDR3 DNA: TGTGCCACCAGGGGGACAGACATGGTAACGAGCTACACCTTC

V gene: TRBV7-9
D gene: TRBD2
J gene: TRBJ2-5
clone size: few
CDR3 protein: CASSLFSGSVGETQYF
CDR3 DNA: TGTGCCAGCAGCTTATTTAGCGGGAGTGTCGGAGAGACCCAGTACTTC

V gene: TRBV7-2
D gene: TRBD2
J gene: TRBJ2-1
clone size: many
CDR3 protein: CASSLVWGGEQFF
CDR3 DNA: TGTGCCAGCAGCTTAGTGTGGGGGGGTGAGCAGTTCTTC

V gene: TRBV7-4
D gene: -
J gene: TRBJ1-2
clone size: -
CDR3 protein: CASSFLTGNYGYTF
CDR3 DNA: TGTGCCAGCAGCTTTCTAACAGGGAACTATGGCTACACCTTC

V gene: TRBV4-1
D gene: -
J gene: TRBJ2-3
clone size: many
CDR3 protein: CASSNEGEDYTDTQYF
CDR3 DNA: TGCGCCAGCAGCAACGAGGGGGAGGATTACACAGATACGCAGTATTTT

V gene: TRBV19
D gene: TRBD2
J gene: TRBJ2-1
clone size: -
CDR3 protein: CASSIAPGGPRVNEQFF
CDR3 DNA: TGTGCCAGTAGTATAGCCCCGGGGGGACCCCGCGTAAATGAGCAGTTCTTC

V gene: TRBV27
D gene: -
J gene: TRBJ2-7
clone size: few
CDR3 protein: CASGQNYEQYF
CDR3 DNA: TGTGCCAGCGGACAAAACTACGAGCAGTACTTC

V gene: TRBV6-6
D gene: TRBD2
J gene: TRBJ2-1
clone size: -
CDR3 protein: CASSYLGTRGFDEQFF
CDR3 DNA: TGTGCCAGCAGTTACCTTGGGACTAGAGGGTTCGATGAGCAGTTCTTC

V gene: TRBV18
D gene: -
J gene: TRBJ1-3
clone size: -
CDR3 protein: CASSPQPSINSGNTIYF
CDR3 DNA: TGTGCCAGCTCACCACAACCATCTATCAACTCTGGAAACACCATATATTTT

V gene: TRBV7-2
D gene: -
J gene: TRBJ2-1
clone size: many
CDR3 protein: CASSLAQRYEQFF
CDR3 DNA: TGTGCCAGCAGCTTAGCGCAGAGGTATGAGCAGTTCTTC

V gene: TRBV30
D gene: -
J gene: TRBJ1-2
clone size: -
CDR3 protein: CAWSVRPPSRGYTF
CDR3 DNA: TGTGCCTGGAGTGTACGTCCACCCTCGCGGGGCTACACCTTC

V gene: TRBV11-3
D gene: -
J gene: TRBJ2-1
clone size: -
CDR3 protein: CASSHWGEGDNEQFF
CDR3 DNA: TGTGCCAGCAGCCATTGGGGGGAGGGGGACAATGAGCAGTTCTTC

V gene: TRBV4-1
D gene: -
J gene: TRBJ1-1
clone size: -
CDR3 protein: CASSQGRRGRSTEAFF
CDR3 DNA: TGCGCCAGCAGCCAAGGACGACGGGGGAGAAGCACTGAAGCTTTCTTT

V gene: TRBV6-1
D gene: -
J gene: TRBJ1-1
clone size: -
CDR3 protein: CASSEETEAFF
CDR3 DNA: TGTGCCAGCAGTGAAGAAACTGAAGCTTTCTTT

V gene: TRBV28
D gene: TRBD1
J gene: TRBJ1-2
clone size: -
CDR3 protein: CASSSIGDRGNYGYTF
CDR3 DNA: TGTGCCAGCAGCTCCATTGGGGACAGGGGTAACTATGGCTACACCTTC

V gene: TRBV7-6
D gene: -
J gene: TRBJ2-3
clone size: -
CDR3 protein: CASSAQLEIRTDTQYF
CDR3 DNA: TGTGCCAGCAGCGCCCAACTAGAGATACGCACAGATACGCAGTATTTT

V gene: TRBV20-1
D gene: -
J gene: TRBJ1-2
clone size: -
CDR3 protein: CSAKPRINYGYTF
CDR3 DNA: TGCAGTGCTAAACCAAGAATTAACTATGGCTACACCTTC

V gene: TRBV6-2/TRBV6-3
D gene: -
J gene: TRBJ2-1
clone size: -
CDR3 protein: CASSRDAPHNEQFF
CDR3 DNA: TGTGCCAGCAGTAGGGACGCTCCACACAATGAGCAGTTCTTC

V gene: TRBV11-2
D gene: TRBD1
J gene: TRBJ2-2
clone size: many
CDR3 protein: CASSSTTGGWRTGELFF
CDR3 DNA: TGTGCCAGCAGCTCCACCACAGGGGGTTGGCGCACCGGGGAGCTGTTTTTT

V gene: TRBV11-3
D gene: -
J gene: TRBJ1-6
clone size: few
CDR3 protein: CASSLEDTSPLHF
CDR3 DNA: TGTGCCAGCAGCTTAGAAGATACATCACCCCTCCACTTT

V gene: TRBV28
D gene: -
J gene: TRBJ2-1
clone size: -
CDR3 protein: CASSQDSYKEFF
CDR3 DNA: TGTGCCAGCAGTCAAGACAGCTACAAGGAGTTCTTC

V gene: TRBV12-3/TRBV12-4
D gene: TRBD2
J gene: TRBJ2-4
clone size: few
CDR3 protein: CASRLAGGEEEYF
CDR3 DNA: TGTGCCAGCAGACTAGCGGGAGGTGAGGAGGAGTACTTC

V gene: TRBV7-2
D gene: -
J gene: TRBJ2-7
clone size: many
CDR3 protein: CASSFSFLVWGDEQYF
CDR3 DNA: TGTGCCAGCAGCTTCTCTTTCCTGGTCTGGGGCGACGAGCAGTACTTC

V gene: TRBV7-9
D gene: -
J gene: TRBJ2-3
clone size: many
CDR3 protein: CASSPRGDGLDTQYF
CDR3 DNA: TGTGCCAGCAGCCCACGGGGAGACGGTTTAGATACGCAGTATTTT

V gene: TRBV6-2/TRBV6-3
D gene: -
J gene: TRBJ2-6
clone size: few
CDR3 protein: CASTDPGANVLTF
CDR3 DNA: TGTGCCAGCACAGACCCAGGGGCCAACGTCCTGACTTTC

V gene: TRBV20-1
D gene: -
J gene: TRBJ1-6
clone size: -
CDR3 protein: CSAREGSPLHF
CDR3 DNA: TGCAGTGCTAGGGAGGGTTCACCCCTCCACTTT

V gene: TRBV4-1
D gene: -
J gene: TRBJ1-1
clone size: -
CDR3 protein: CASSAPGRLNTEAFF
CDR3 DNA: TGCGCCAGCAGCGCTCCGGGACGGTTAAACACTGAAGCTTTCTTT

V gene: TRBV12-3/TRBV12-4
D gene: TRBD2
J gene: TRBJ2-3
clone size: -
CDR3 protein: CASSLRLAGEYTQYF
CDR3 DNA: TGTGCCAGCAGTTTGAGGCTAGCGGGAGAGTATACGCAGTATTTT

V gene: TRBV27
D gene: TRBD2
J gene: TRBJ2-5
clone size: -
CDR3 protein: CASSSRLAIQETQYF
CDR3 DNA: TGTGCCAGCAGTTCCCGACTAGCGATACAAGAGACCCAGTACTTC

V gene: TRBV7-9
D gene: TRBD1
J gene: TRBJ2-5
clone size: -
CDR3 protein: CAGSLLSLGQQETQYF
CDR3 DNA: TGTGCCGGCAGCTTATTGTCGTTGGGACAGCAAGAGACCCAGTACTTC

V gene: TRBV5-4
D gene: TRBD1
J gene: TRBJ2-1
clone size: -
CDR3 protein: CASSIGLTGGTEQFF
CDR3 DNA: TGTGCCAGCAGCATCGGATTGACAGGGGGCACTGAGCAGTTCTTC

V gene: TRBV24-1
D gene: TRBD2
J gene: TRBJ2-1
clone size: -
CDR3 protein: CATSDRTSGRKWYEQFF
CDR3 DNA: TGTGCCACCAGTGACCGGACTAGCGGGAGGAAGTGGTATGAGCAGTTCTTC

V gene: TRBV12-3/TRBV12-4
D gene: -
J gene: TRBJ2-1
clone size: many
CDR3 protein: CASNGDFYNEQFF
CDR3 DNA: TGTGCCAGCAACGGGGACTTTTACAATGAGCAGTTCTTC

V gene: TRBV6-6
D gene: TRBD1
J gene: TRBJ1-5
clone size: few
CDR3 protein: CASSYDRGFGNQPQHF
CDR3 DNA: TGTGCCAGCAGTTATGACAGGGGATTTGGCAATCAGCCCCAGCATTTT

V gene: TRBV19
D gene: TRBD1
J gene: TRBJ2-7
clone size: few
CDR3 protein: CASSTAGTGPYEQYF
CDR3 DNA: TGTGCCAGTAGTACAGCCGGGACAGGACCGTACGAGCAGTACTTC

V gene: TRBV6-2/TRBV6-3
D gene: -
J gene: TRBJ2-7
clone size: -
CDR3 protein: CASSALDRSSNEQYF
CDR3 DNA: TGTGCCAGCAGTGCCCTGGACAGATCCTCCAACGAGCAGTACTTC

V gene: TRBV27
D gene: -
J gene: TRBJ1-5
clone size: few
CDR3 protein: CASSSRVGDYSNQPQHF
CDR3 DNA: TGTGCCAGCAGTTCGCGGGTGGGGGATTATAGCAATCAGCCCCAGCATTTT

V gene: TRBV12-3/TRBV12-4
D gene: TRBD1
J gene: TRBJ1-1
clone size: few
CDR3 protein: CASRPKGAGTEAFF
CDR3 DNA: TGTGCCAGCAGGCCCAAGGGGGCCGGCACTGAAGCTTTCTTT

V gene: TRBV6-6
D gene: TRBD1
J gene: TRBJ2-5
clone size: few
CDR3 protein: CASSIPGGETQYF
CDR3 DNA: TGTGCCAGCAGTATCCCAGGGGGAGAGACCCAGTACTTC

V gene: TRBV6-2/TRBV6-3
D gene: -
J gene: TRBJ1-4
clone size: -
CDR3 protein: CASKPGRNNEKLFF
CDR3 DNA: TGTGCCAGCAAGCCGGGACGGAATAATGAAAAACTGTTTTTT

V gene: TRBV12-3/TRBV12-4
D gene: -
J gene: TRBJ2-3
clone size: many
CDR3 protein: CASSPGATGADTQYF
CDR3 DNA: TGTGCCAGCAGTCCGGGGGCCACCGGGGCAGATACGCAGTATTTT

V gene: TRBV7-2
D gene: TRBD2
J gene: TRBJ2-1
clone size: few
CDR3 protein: CASTPGWLAGGSSYNEQFF
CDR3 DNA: TGTGCCAGCACCCCAGGGTGGCTAGCGGGAGGCTCCTCCTACAATGAGCAGTTCTTC